What follows are 20 T cell receptor beta chains derived from one specimen sequenced in a study of cytomegalovirus exposure and HLA in healthy donors. The primer mix had 60 Vbeta and 13 Jbeta primers. This table comes from immunoSEQ multiplex PCR, and its TCRdb copy is limited to in-frame clones, with some not included. The sample shows 150,000 to 200,000 clones, around 82% of them seen only once. The material sequenced was PBMCs. The receptors originated from a man younger than 35 in good health and CMV-seronegative.

The chain recombines TRBV5-4 with TRBJ2-5, with 10 bases fitting TRBD2. CDR1 and CDR2 (germline): SGHNT, YYREEE (reference sequence). The CDR3 runs 15 residues. The V segment lost 5 bases and the J segment 4 bases; nucleotides outside the gene matches: 8. The DNA of the CDR3 is TGTGCCAGCAGATTAGCGGGAGGCCCCCTAGAGACCCAGTACTTC. As protein: CASRLAGGPLETQYF.

This clone was picked up a small number of times. The chain carries TRBV4-1 and TRBJ1-1; weak D call: TRBD1 (5 bases). CDR3 length equals 13 residues. CDR1 MGHRA and CDR2 YSYEKL come from the germline V gene. V lost 2 bases, J lost 13 bases, and 17 bases lay in between. In DNA, the CDR3 is TGCGCCAGCAGCCAACTCGGAGGGGCCATGGGTTTCTTT. As protein: CASSQLGGAMGFF.

The chain recombines TRBV6-1 with TRBJ2-7, with D possibly being TRBD1 (6 bases). Trimming cost V 7 bases and J 3 bases, with 10 bases left between them. CDR1 is MNHNS, CDR2 SASEGT, per germline. The CDR3 length is 12 residues. The CDR3 here is CASITGSYEQYF. The DNA of the CDR3 is TGTGCCAGCATCACAGGGAGCTACGAGCAGTACTTC.

In this sample, this clone turned up once. The chain recombines TRBV6-1 with TRBJ1-2, with 7 nucleotides matching TRBD1. CDR3 length equals 13 residues. V gave up 8 bases and J gave up 0 bases; unmatched junction bases: 3. CDR1 and CDR2 from the germline V gene are MNHNS and SASEGT. In DNA form, the CDR3 reads TGTGCCAGCTGCACAGGGGCTAACTATGGCTACACCTTC. It encodes CASCTGANYGYTF.

This clone appeared a few times. The genes are TRBV18 and TRBJ2-7; 7 positions match TRBD1. The CDR3 consists of 14 residues. Germline assignment: CDR1 KGHSH and CDR2 LQKENI. Trimming removed 1 base from V and 7 bases from J; junction bases left unmatched: 7. DNA for the CDR3: TGTGCCAGCTCACCACGGGGGACAGCGTGGGAGCAGTACTTC. Its translation: CASSPRGTAWEQYF.

The V call is TRBV5-4, the J call TRBJ2-4; 10 nucleotides match TRBD1. This CDR3 region has 19 residues. Germline CDR1 and CDR2: SGHNT and YYREEE (reference sequence). J lost 1 base, V lost 3 bases, and 13 bases had no gene match. Here the CDR3 DNA reads TGTGCCAGCAGCTCTGGCCGGGACAGGGGAAGAGGGGCCAAAAACATTCAGTACTTC. Protein sequence: CASSSGRDRGRGAKNIQYF.

The gene calls are TRBV9 and TRBJ2-7; 8 bases fit TRBD1. The V and J ends lost 4 bases and 3 bases, in that order; junction bases with no gene match: 6. This CDR3 is 14 amino acids long. Per the germline V gene, CDR1 is SGDLS and CDR2 is YYNGEE. The CDR3 loop reads CASSSGTGRYEQYF. DNA for the CDR3: TGTGCCAGCAGCAGTGGGACAGGACGCTACGAGCAGTACTTC.

The chain links TRBV6-5 to TRBJ2-7, with no clear D. This CDR3 is 14 amino acids long. Germline V lookup: CDR1 MNHEY, CDR2 SVGAGI. The V end lost 0 bases, the J end lost 2 bases, and 8 bases lay between the germline ends. DNA for the CDR3: TGTGCCAGCAGTTACTCGACACGTACCTACGAGCAGTACTTC. It encodes CASSYSTRTYEQYF.

CDR3: CASSLIRTGGDTIYF. The CDR3 DNA sequence: TGTGCCAGCAGCTTAATTCGGACAGGGGGGGACACCATATATTTT. V and J are TRBV7-8 and TRBJ1-3; 10 bases align to TRBD1. The CDR3 covers 15 residues. The ends lost 2 bases at V and 8 bases at J; junction bases unmatched: 6. Germline V gives CDR1 SGHVS, CDR2 FQNEAQ. The whole variable domain, filled in from reference TRBV7-8 and TRBJ1-3, reads GAGVSQSPRYKVAKRGQDVALRCDPISGHVSLFWYQQALGQGPEFLTYFQNEAQLDKSGLPSDRFFAERPEGSVSTLKIQRTQQEDSAVYLCASSLIRTGGDTIYFGEGSWLTVV.

V and J are TRBV6-1 and TRBJ2-7, with 8 bases identical to TRBD2. The CDR3 has 14 residues. With 0 bases clipped from V and 4 bases from J, the junction kept 2 bases outside the gene matches. From germline, CDR1 is MNHNS and CDR2 SASEGT. The DNA for the CDR3 is TGTGCCAGCAGTGAAGCGACGGGAGGGTACGAGCAGTACTTC. Residues: CASSEATGGYEQYF.

V and J are TRBV5-1 and TRBJ1-1, with a tentative D call TRBD1 (5 bases). CDR1 SGHRS and CDR2 YFSETQ come from the germline V gene. The CDR3 totals 18 residues. Deletions cut 3 bases from V and 2 bases from J, with 23 bases between. The CDR3 sequence is CASSSNRENRLTNTEAFF. In nucleotides, the CDR3 is TGCGCCAGCAGCTCGAATCGGGAGAACAGGTTGACAAACACTGAAGCTTTCTTT.

This rearrangement joins TRBV5-6 to TRBJ2-1, with a tentative D call TRBD1 (5 bases). CDR3 size: 13 residues. The germline V gene encodes CDR1 SGHDT and CDR2 YYEEEE. V lost 2 bases and J 5 bases, leaving 8 bases between the germline ends. CDR3 loop: CASSFPTDNEQFF. In DNA form, the CDR3 reads TGTGCCAGCAGCTTCCCGACAGACAATGAGCAGTTCTTC.

The CDR3 DNA reads as TGTGCCAGCAGCTTGGGGGGACAGGTCTATAATTCACCCCTCCACTTT. Encoded protein: CASSLGGQVYNSPLHF. J is TRBJ1-6 and V is TRBV5-4, with TRBD1 identical over 8 bases. The CDR3 extends over 16 amino acids. CDR1 is SGHNT and CDR2 is YYREEE in the germline V gene (reference sequence). The V and J ends lost 0 bases and 3 bases, in that order; junction bases with no gene match: 2.

The CDR3 sequence is CASSLETGLGKTQYF. The CDR3, as DNA: TGTGCCAGCTCACTTGAGACAGGACTCGGGAAGACCCAGTACTTC. V gene TRBV18 combines with J gene TRBJ2-5; maybe TRBD1 (6 bases). This CDR3 is 15 amino acids long. CDR1 KGHSH and CDR2 LQKENI come from the germline V gene. V was cut by 4 bases and J by 6 bases, with 18 bases left in between.

The chain carries TRBV27 and TRBJ2-3; possible D gene TRBD1, 6 bases. This CDR3 spans 17 amino acids. CDR1 MNHEY and CDR2 SMNVEV come from the germline V gene (reference sequence). The germline V and J ends were trimmed by 1 base and 3 bases, with 17 bases remaining between them. DNA for the CDR3: TGTGCCAGCAGTTTATTCCTGGACAGTAGGGGAACAGATACGCAGTATTTT. Protein: CASSLFLDSRGTDTQYF.

J is TRBJ2-7 and V is TRBV19; 8 bases map to TRBD1. The CDR3 runs to 15 residues. The germline CDR1 and CDR2 sequences are LNHDA and SQIVND (reference sequence). J gave up 6 bases and V 4 bases, and 11 bases lay outside the gene matches. The CDR3 protein is CASSRGQGDGVEQYF. The CDR3 nucleotides are TGTGCCAGTAGTAGAGGACAGGGCGATGGTGTCGAGCAGTACTTC.

The chain is built from TRBV28 and TRBJ1-6, with 7 bases matching TRBD1. V shed 7 bases, J shed 3 bases, and the junction held 6 bases outside the gene matches. Germline CDR1 is MDHEN and CDR2 is SYDVKM. The CDR3 totals 15 residues. The CDR3 DNA follows: TGTGCCAGCATGTCGCAGGGGGTCTATAATTCACCCCTCCACTTT. Translation gives CASMSQGVYNSPLHF.

This chain uses TRBV5-4 with TRBJ2-7; 7 bases map to TRBD1. CDR3 length: 13 amino acids. The ends lost 4 bases at V and 6 bases at J; junction bases unmatched: 7. Germline assignment: CDR1 SGHNT and CDR2 YYREEE (reference sequence). In DNA form, the CDR3 reads TGTGCCAGCAGCCGCACAGGGGCTCTCGAGCAGTACTTC. Protein: CASSRTGALEQYF.

V usage is TRBV9 and J usage is TRBJ2-5; 7 bases agree with TRBD1. With 3 bases clipped from V and 4 bases from J, the junction kept 6 bases outside the gene matches. The CDR3 spans 14 residues. In germline, CDR1 is SGDLS, CDR2 YYNGEE. Here the CDR3 DNA reads TGTGCCAGCAGCGGATCACAGGGGACAGAGACCCAGTACTTC. It specifies CASSGSQGTETQYF.

J is TRBJ2-2 and V is TRBV7-9; D possibly corresponds to TRBD2 (6 bases). The germline V gene has CDR1 SEHNR and CDR2 FQNEAQ (reference sequence). This CDR3 is built from 17 residues. Trimming took 4 bases from V and 0 from J, leaving 15 bases between them. In DNA form, the CDR3 reads TGTGCCAGCAGCTCCTGGACCGGGAGCGCGAACACCGGGGAGCTGTTTTTT. Translating gives CASSSWTGSANTGELFF.